This T cell receptor (beta chain) was sequenced in a study of shared clonotypes between healthy human individuals. Study-level information: Three plates each covered CD4 naive and memory; CD8 naive two, CD8 memory one. General study results and limits: Non-shared clonotypes had lower generation probabilities than those shared by all four donors. Naive subsets generally had larger estimated richness than memory subsets.

CD8 cells classed as naive were CD45RO-negative and positively selected for CCR7, excluding terminally differentiated effector memory CD45RA+ cells. Notes on this clone: Antigen: not known.

Several immunoSEQ plates received, in even portions, the genomic DNA of each subset. This table comes from immunoSEQ multiplex PCR, and its TCRdb copy is limited to in-frame clones, with some not included. The sample has about 2 million clones, just under 95% seen once; the top ten hold 1% to 1.5%. J was trimmed by 4 bases and V by 11 bases; bases with no gene match: 5. The CDR3 has 13 residues. CDR1 ENHRY and CDR2 SYGVKD come from the germline V gene. The chain combines TRBV10-3 with TRBJ2-1; 10 bases are a match to TRBD1. This clonotype was sampled from a man younger than 35 in good health. Sequencing was carried out using naive CD8+ T cells sorted from blood. CDR3 protein: CALGTGDYNEQFF. CDR3 in DNA: TGTGCCCTGGGGACAGGGGATTACAATGAGCAGTTCTTC.